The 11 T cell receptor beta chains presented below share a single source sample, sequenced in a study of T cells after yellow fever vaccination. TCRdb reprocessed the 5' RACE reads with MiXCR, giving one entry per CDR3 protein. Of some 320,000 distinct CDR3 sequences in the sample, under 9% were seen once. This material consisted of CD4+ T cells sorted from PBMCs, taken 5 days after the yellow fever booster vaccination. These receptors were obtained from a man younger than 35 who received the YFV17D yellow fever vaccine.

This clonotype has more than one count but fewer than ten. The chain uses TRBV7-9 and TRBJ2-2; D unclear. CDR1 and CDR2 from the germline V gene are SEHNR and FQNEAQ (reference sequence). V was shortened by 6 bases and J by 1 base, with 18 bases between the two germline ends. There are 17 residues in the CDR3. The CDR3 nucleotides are TGTGCCAGCAGTTCATGGAGCCTTTCTATGAACACCGGGGAGCTGTTTTTT. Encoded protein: CASSSWSLSMNTGELFF.

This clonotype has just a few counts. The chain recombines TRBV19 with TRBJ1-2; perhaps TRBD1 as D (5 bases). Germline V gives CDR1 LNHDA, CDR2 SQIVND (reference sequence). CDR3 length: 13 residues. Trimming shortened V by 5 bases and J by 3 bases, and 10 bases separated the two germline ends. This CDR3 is CASSDLGDYGYTF. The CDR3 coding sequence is TGTGCCAGTAGTGACCTAGGGGACTATGGCTACACCTTC.

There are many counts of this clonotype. The CDR3 DNA is TGTGCCAGCAGCTTGAGCCTAGCGGGGGGGGCAAGCTCCTACAATGAGCAGTTCTTC. Its translation: CASSLSLAGGASSYNEQFF. This sequence joins TRBV5-6 and TRBJ2-1; 12 nucleotides line up with TRBD2. J lost 0 bases, V lost 1 base, and 8 bases had no gene match. The CDR3 loop spans 19 amino acids. Germline V gives CDR1 SGHDT, CDR2 YYEEEE.

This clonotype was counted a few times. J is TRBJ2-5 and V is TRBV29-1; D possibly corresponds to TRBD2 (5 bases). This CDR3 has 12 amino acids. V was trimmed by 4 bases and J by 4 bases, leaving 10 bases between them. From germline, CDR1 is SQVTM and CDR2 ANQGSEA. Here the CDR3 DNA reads TGCAGCGTTGGAGGGTCTATAGAGACCCAGTACTTC. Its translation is CSVGGSIETQYF.

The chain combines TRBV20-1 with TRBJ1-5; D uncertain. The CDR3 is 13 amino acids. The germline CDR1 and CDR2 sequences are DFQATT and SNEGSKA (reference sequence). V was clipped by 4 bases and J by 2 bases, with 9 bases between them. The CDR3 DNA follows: TGCAGTGCTATCGGCGACGGCAATCAGCCCCAGCATTTT. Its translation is CSAIGDGNQPQHF.

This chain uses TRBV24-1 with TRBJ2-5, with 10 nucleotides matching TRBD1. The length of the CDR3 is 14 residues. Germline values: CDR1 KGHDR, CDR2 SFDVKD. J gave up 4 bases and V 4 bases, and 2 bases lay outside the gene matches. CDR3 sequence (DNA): TGTGCCACCAGTGAGACAGGGGGCGCAGAGACCCAGTACTTC. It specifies CATSETGGAETQYF.

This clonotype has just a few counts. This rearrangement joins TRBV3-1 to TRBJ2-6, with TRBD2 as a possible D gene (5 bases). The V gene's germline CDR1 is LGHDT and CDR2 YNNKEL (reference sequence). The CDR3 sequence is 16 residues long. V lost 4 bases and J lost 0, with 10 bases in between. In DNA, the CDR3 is TGTGCCAGCAGCCCAACGGGATTCTCTGGGGCCAACGTCCTGACTTTC. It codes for CASSPTGFSGANVLTF.

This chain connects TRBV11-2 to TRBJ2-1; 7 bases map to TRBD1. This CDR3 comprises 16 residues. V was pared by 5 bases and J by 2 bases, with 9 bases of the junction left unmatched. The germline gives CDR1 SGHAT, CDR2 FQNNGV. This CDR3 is CASSLGSGTAYNEQFF. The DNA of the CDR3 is TGTGCCAGCAGCCTGGGTTCCGGGACAGCCTACAATGAGCAGTTCTTC.

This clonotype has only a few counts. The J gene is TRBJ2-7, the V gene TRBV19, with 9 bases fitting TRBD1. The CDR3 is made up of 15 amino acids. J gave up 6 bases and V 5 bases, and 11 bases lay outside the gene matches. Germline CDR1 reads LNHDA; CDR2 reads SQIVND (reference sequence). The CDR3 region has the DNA TGTGCCAGTAGTTGGATGGGACAGGGAAGAGGCGAGCAGTACTTC. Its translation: CASSWMGQGRGEQYF.

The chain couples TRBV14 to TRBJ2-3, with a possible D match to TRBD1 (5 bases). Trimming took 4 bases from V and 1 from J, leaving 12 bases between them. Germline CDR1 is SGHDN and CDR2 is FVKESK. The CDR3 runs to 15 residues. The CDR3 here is CASSLLGAGTDTQYF. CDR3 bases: TGTGCCAGCAGCCTTCTAGGGGCAGGCACAGATACGCAGTATTTT.

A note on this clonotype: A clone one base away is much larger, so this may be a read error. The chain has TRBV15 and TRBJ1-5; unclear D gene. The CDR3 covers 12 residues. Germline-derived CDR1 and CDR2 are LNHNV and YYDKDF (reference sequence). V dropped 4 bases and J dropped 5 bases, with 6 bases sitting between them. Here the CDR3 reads CATSIKDQPQHF. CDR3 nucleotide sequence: TGTGCCACCAGCATTAAGGATCAGCCCCAGCATTTT. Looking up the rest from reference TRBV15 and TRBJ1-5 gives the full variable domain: DAMVIQNPRYQVTQFGKPVTLSCSQTLNHNVMYWYQQKSSQAPKLLFHYYDKDFNNEADTPDNFQSRRPNTSFCFLDIRSPGLGDTAMYLCATSIKDQPQHFGDGTRLSIL.